This entry lists 15 T cell receptor beta chains sequenced from one sample in a study of OX40 agonist ivuxolimab in advanced cancers. Here immunoSEQ multiplex PCR was the method, and the copy in TCRdb shows in-frame clones only, minus some. The repertoire holds tens of thousands of clones, with 80% to 90% as singletons. The sample in question was CD4+ or CD8+ T cells sorted from blood, obtained in a trial of the OX40 agonist ivuxolimab. The receptors were gathered from an adult with an advanced solid tumor such as melanoma, head and neck, liver or kidney cancer.

V usage is TRBV18 and J usage is TRBJ2-7; 7 bases are shared with TRBD2. Germline assignment: CDR1 KGHSH and CDR2 LQKENI. The CDR3 is 15 amino acids. The trim removed 3 bases at V and 0 bases at J, leaving 5 bases unmatched. CDR3 region: CASSPERGYSYEQYF. CDR3 DNA: TGTGCCAGCTCACCGGAGCGGGGTTACTCCTACGAGCAGTACTTC.

This chain joins TRBV5-8 and TRBJ2-2, with D uncertain. This CDR3 contains 13 residues. V was pared by 1 base and J by 6 bases, with 7 bases between. Germline V CDR1 and CDR2: SGHTS, YDEGEE. CDR3 nucleotides: TGTGCCAGCAGCTTGTCTACGCCCGGGGAGCTGTTTTTT. Residues: CASSLSTPGELFF.

The chain recombines TRBV2 with TRBJ1-4, with D possibly being TRBD1 (5 bases). Germline lookup yields CDR1 SNHLY and CDR2 FYNNEI. The CDR3 is 13 amino acids. V gave up 10 bases and J gave up 4 bases, with 13 bases separating them. The CDR3 sequence is CATGRDHNEKLFF. Here the CDR3 DNA reads TGTGCCACCGGACGGGACCATAATGAAAAACTGTTTTTT.

The chain is built from TRBV18 and TRBJ1-5; no definite D call. Looked up from germline, CDR1 is KGHSH and CDR2 is LQKENI. This CDR3 comprises 12 residues. Trimming took 4 bases from V and 4 from J, leaving 5 bases between them. CDR3 residues: CASSHRNQPQHF. The CDR3 nucleotides are TGTGCCAGCTCACACCGTAATCAGCCCCAGCATTTT.

This chain joins TRBV10-1 and TRBJ2-7; no clear D. Trimming stripped 4 bases from V and 2 bases from J, with 12 bases between. This CDR3 contains 14 residues. Germline values: CDR1 WNHNN, CDR2 SYGVQD (reference sequence). The CDR3 is CASSGSGRPYEQYF. CDR3 nucleotide sequence: TGCGCCAGCAGTGGCTCGGGCCGTCCCTACGAGCAGTACTTC.

The rearrangement uses TRBV4-2 and TRBJ2-3; TRBD1 is a possible D gene (6 bases). Trimming took off 1 base at V and 8 bases at J, with 16 bases between the two ends. The CDR3 has 15 amino acids. The V gene's germline CDR1 is LGHNA and CDR2 YNFKEQ. The CDR3 sequence is CASSQVFLKGVTQYF. The CDR3 DNA follows: TGTGCCAGCAGCCAAGTGTTCCTTAAGGGGGTTACGCAGTATTTT.

This rearrangement joins TRBV25-1 to TRBJ2-1; D could derive from TRBD1 or TRBD2 (6 bases each). Trimming removed 4 bases at V and 0 bases at J, with 19 bases between. The CDR3 is 18 residues long. Germline V gives CDR1 MGHDK, CDR2 SYGVNS. The CDR3 coding sequence is TGTGCCAGCAGTGCTGTTGGCACAGGAGGGGGCTCCTACAATGAGCAGTTCTTC. Its translation: CASSAVGTGGGSYNEQFF. The full variable domain, with the rest looked up from reference TRBV25-1 and TRBJ2-1, is EADIYQTPRYLVIGTGKKITLECSQTMGHDKMYWYQQDPGMELHLIHYSYGVNSTEKGDLSSESTVSRIRTEHFPLTLESARPSHTSQYLCASSAVGTGGGSYNEQFFGPGTRLTVL.

CDR3 nucleotide sequence: TGTGCCAGCAGCGTAGGGGGGTTCAACGAGCAGTACTTC. Protein product: CASSVGGFNEQYF. J is TRBJ2-7 and V is TRBV9; D possibly matches TRBD1 or TRBD2 (5 bases each). V was shortened by 0 bases and J by 5 bases, with 9 bases between the two germline ends. In germline, CDR1 is SGDLS, CDR2 YYNGEE. This CDR3 comprises 13 residues.

Regarding this clone: The CDR3 end shows no conserved phenylalanine or tryptophan, and so a read error is likely. The chain has TRBV30 and TRBJ2-2; the match to TRBD2 covers 14 bases. The V gene's germline CDR1 is GTSNPN and CDR2 SVGIG (reference sequence). The CDR3 spans 16 residues. V trimming: 0 bases; J trimming: 6 bases; junction bases outside the gene matches: 3. The DNA of the CDR3 is TGTGCCTGGAGTGTGGGACTAGCGGGAGTCGCCGGGGAGCTGTTTCTT. Residues: CAWSVGLAGVAGELFL.

The chain combines TRBV29-1 with TRBJ2-3; 11 bases fit TRBD1. Germline V CDR1 and CDR2: SQVTM, ANQGSEA. The CDR3 consists of 14 residues. The V segment lost 4 bases and the J segment 5 bases; nucleotides outside the gene matches: 5. CDR3 nucleotides: TGCAGCGTTGTCGGGACAGGGGGGGGAGATACGCAGTATTTT. Its translation: CSVVGTGGGDTQYF.

The V gene is TRBV6-5, the J gene TRBJ1-1; possible D gene TRBD1, 6 bases. Looked up from germline, CDR1 is MNHEY and CDR2 is SVGAGI. The CDR3 has 14 residues. V was trimmed by 3 bases and J by 4 bases, leaving 12 bases between them. CDR3 in DNA: TGTGCCAGCAGTTATTGGGGGCGGGGCACTGAAGCTTTCTTT. The encoded protein is CASSYWGRGTEAFF.

This chain joins TRBV5-1 and TRBJ1-1; tentative D call: TRBD1 (5 bases). V was pared by 4 bases and J by 1 base, with 17 bases between. This CDR3 has 16 residues. The V gene's germline CDR1 is SGHRS and CDR2 YFSETQ. The CDR3 region has the DNA TGCGCCAGCAGCCCAACGAGAGATGGGGGGAACACTGAAGCTTTCTTT. Its protein product is CASSPTRDGGNTEAFF. The variable domain in full, with the rest retrieved from reference TRBV5-1 and TRBJ1-1, is KAGVTQTPRYLIKTRGQQVTLSCSPISGHRSVSWYQQTPGQGLQFLFEYFSETQRNKGNFPGRFSGRQFSNSRSEMNVSTLELGDSALYLCASSPTRDGGNTEAFFGQGTRLTVV.

The V call is TRBV6-5, the J call TRBJ1-3, with D hard to call. The V end was cut by 8 bases, the J end by 0 bases, with 14 bases between. This CDR3 contains 15 residues. CDR1 is MNHEY, CDR2 SVGAGI, per germline. The CDR3 loop is CASCSQFDSGNTIYF. CDR3 DNA sequence: TGTGCCAGCTGTAGCCAGTTCGACTCTGGAAACACCATATATTTT.

This chain connects TRBV10-3 to TRBJ2-7, with TRBD1 matching over 9 bases. The CDR3 is 15 residues long. With V trimmed by 6 bases and J by 1 base, 7 bases remained unmatched. Germline lookup yields CDR1 ENHRY and CDR2 SYGVKD. The CDR3 nucleotides are TGTGCCATCAGCCCCGGACAGGGGCCGTCCTACGAGCAGTACTTC. Its translation: CAISPGQGPSYEQYF.

The chain employs TRBV5-6 and TRBJ2-7; 11 nucleotides align to TRBD2. There are 19 residues in the CDR3. Trimming cost V 4 bases and J 2 bases; bases outside gene matches: 17. CDR1 and CDR2 (germline): SGHDT, YYEEEE. The CDR3 DNA sequence: TGTGCCAGCAGCGGATCCGGGACAGGGTTACTAGCGGGAGCCTACGAGCAGTACTTC. Its protein product is CASSGSGTGLLAGAYEQYF.